This T cell receptor beta chain was sequenced for a study of T-cell reconstitution after alpha-beta-depleted transplantation in children. Findings and caveats of the study: Several hundred expanded graft clones reportedly were the source of alpha-beta T cells about two months after transplant. Surviving recipient T cells and thymic progenitors underlay high day-60 TCRbeta diversity in some patients. Counts and diversity of T cells one year after transplant came mostly from newly produced T cells.

Unique molecular identifiers were incorporated into the prepared TCRbeta library. MiXCR, applied by TCRdb to the PCR reads, yields one record per CDR3 protein. Counted here are around 190,000 distinct CDR3 sequences, approximately 7% occurring once; the ten biggest clones make up 5.5%. CDR1 is MDHEN, CDR2 SYDVKM, per germline. This CDR3 comprises 14 residues. This clonotype was picked up a small number of times. The antigen remains unidentified. The junction shows a germline mismatch at one end, possibly a read error. The sequencing here drew on PBMCs, taken before TCRalphabeta/CD19-depleted stem cell transplant. This receptor was identified in a boy younger than 10 with acute lymphoblastic leukemia, due to receive a stem cell transplant. The chain combines TRBV28 with TRBJ1-5; D not certain. The CDR3: CASGLVQANQPQHF. In DNA form, the CDR3 reads TGTGCCAGCGGTTTGGTGCAGGCCAATCAGCCCCAGCATTTT. The entire variable domain, with the rest obtained from reference TRBV28 and TRBJ1-5, is as follows: DVKVTQSSRYLVKRTGEKVFLECVQDMDHENMFWYRQDPGLGLRLIYFSYDVKMKEKGDIPEGYSVSREKKERFSLILESASTNQTSMYLCASGLVQANQPQHFGDGTRLSIL.